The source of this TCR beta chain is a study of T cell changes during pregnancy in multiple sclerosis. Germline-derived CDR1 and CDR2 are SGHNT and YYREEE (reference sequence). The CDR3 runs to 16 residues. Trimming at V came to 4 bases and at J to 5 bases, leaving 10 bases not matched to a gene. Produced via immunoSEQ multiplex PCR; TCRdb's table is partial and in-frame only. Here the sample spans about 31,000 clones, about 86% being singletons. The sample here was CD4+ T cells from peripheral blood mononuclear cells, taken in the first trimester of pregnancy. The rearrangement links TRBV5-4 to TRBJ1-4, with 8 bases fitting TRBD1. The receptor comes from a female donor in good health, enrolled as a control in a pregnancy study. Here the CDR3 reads CASSGIAGTGNEKLFF. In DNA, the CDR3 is TGTGCCAGCAGCGGAATCGCCGGGACAGGAAATGAAAAACTGTTTTTT. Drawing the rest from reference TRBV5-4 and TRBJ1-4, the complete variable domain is ETGVTQSPTHLIKTRGQQVTLRCSSQSGHNTVSWYQQALGQGPQFIFQYYREEENGRGNFPPRFSGLQFPNYSSELNVNALELDDSALYLCASSGIAGTGNEKLFFGSGTQLSVL.